A selection of T cell receptor beta chains follows, all from one sample in a study of blood T cell repertoires in COVID-19. The data were produced by immunoSEQ multiplex PCR, yet TCRdb's version contains in-frame clones alone and is incomplete. The top ten hold 9.5% of the sample, which has a few hundred thousand clones, approximately 90% seen once. The sample comprised PBMCs or T cells enriched from blood (not recorded which). The receptors derive from a woman between 40 and 55 years old who had recovered from COVID-19. CDR3s include the opening cysteine and the closing phenylalanine or tryptophan. D genes are given only for firm matches. Rows give clone size only sometimes, using once, few, many, or a class for an expanded clone.

V	J	D	size	DNA	CDR3
TRBV24-1	TRBJ1-5	.	.	TGTGCCACCAGTGATTATGGCAGGGAAGATCAGCCCCAGCATTTT	CATSDYGREDQPQHF
TRBV7-9	TRBJ2-1	.	.	TGTGCCAGCAGCTTGGGGCTTGGGAATGAGCAGTTCTTC	CASSLGLGNEQFF
TRBV3-1/TRBV3-2	TRBJ2-7	TRBD2	.	TGTGCCAGCACCCGAGGGGCCCTGGGAGGGACCCCTAAAGAGCAGTACTTC	CASTRGALGGTPKEQYF
TRBV2	TRBJ1-5	.	once	TGTGCCGGGAGGGACGAAAGGGGCAATCAGCCCCAGCATTTT	CAGRDERGNQPQHF
TRBV7-9	TRBJ2-7	TRBD2	once	TGTGCCAGCAGTTCCGGGACTAGCGAGATATTCCCCCCGTACGAGCAGTACTTC	CASSSGTSEIFPPYEQYF
TRBV7-9	TRBJ2-1	TRBD2	.	TGTGCCAGCAGCGTCTGGACTAGCGGGGGGGCGGTTGAGCAGTTCTTC	CASSVWTSGGAVEQFF
TRBV30	TRBJ1-3	.	.	TGTGCCTGGGGAGCACCGGGACAAGGAAACACCATATATTTT	CAWGAPGQGNTIYF
TRBV29-1	TRBJ1-2	.	.	TGCAGCGCCAGGACGGGAGGGGATGGCTACACCTTC	CSARTGGDGYTF
TRBV28	TRBJ2-3	.	.	TGTGCCGCACACGGCGGGCCCCGCACAGATACGCAGTATTTT	CAAHGGPRTDTQYF
TRBV7-3	TRBJ2-7	TRBD2	.	TGTGCCAGCAGCTTAACGTCCCTAGCGGGGTCGAGCTCCTACGAGCAGTACTTC	CASSLTSLAGSSSYEQYF
TRBV2	TRBJ2-7	.	few	TGTGCCAGCAGTGACCCCTCCGGGAAAGGCTCCTCCTACGAGCAGTACTTC	CASSDPSGKGSSYEQYF
TRBV30	TRBJ2-7	.	.	TGTGCCTGGAGGGGCAGGGCGAAATACGAGCAGTACTTC	CAWRGRAKYEQYF
TRBV11-3	TRBJ2-7	.	.	TGTGCCAGCAGCTTAGTATCTGGGAGGCCTCCCTACGAGCAGTACTTC	CASSLVSGRPPYEQYF
TRBV7-3	TRBJ2-3	TRBD2	.	TGTGCCAGCACCATTCAAGCGGGGGGGCTGGATACGCAGTATTTT	CASTIQAGGLDTQYF
TRBV28	TRBJ1-2	.	.	TGTGCTACCTACCTGAGAGGCGGCAGTAACTATGGCTACACCTTC	CATYLRGGSNYGYTF
TRBV18	TRBJ1-5	TRBD1	.	TGTGCCAGCCTGCTAGGGGGCGCCGATAGCAATCAGCCCCAGCATTTT	CASLLGGADSNQPQHF
TRBV18	TRBJ1-5	TRBD1	few	TGTGCCAGCTCACCGGGGACAGGGAATCAGCCCCAGCATTTT	CASSPGTGNQPQHF
TRBV4-3	TRBJ1-1	.	.	TGCGCCAGCAGCCAAGCACTACAGGGTCTCTCTGAAGCTTTCTTT	CASSQALQGLSEAFF
TRBV6-2/TRBV6-3	TRBJ2-4	.	.	TGTGCCAGCAGTTACGAGTTCATTGGAGGCAAAAACATTCAGTACTTC	CASSYEFIGGKNIQYF
TRBV11-3	TRBJ2-7	TRBD2	.	TGTGCCAGCAGCCCGGGACTAGCGGGGGGATACGAGCAGTACTTC	CASSPGLAGGYEQYF
TRBV9	TRBJ2-2	.	once	TGTGCCAGCAGCACCCGGACTACGCGAGGTTCCGGGGAGCTGTTTTTT	CASSTRTTRGSGELFF
TRBV18	TRBJ2-3	TRBD2	.	TGTGCCAGCTCACCCGGTGGGACTAGCGGTAGCACAGATACGCAGTATTTT	CASSPGGTSGSTDTQYF
TRBV19	TRBJ2-7	TRBD2	.	TGTGCCAGTAGTGGGGGGGGAGATGGTTCCTACGAGCAGTACTTC	CASSGGGDGSYEQYF
TRBV28	TRBJ1-2	.	.	TGTGCCAGCAGTTTACAGGCGTGGAACTATGGCTACACCTTC	CASSLQAWNYGYTF
TRBV3-1/TRBV3-2	TRBJ1-3	TRBD1	.	TGTGCCAGCGGACACAGGGGTTACTCTGGAAACACCATATATTTT	CASGHRGYSGNTIYF
TRBV5-8	TRBJ1-3	TRBD1	.	TGTGCCAGCAGCTCGGGACAGGGGGGAAGCTCTGGAAACACCATATATTTT	CASSSGQGGSSGNTIYF
TRBV5-1	TRBJ2-3	TRBD2	.	TGCGCCAGCAGCTCAGGGACTAGCGGGAGTAGCACAGATACGCAGTATTTT	CASSSGTSGSSTDTQYF
TRBV19	TRBJ1-2	.	.	TGTGCCAGTAGTATGGGGGCAGGGGCTAACTATGGCTACACCTTC	CASSMGAGANYGYTF
TRBV29-1	TRBJ2-7	.	.	TGCAGCGTTGAAGATTCACGGGTCCGGCAGTACTTC	CSVEDSRVRQYF
TRBV7-3	TRBJ2-2	.	.	TGTGCCAGCAGCCCTCTAACCGGGGAGCTGTTTTTT	CASSPLTGELFF
TRBV3-1/TRBV3-2	TRBJ1-2	TRBD1	.	TGTGCCAGCAGCCAAGATGCCAGGGGGCGCGTTGGCTACACCTTC	CASSQDARGRVGYTF
TRBV5-6	TRBJ2-7	.	.	TGTGCCAGCAGCACACAGAGCTCCTACGAGCAGTACTTC	CASSTQSSYEQYF
TRBV11-2	TRBJ2-7	.	.	TGTGCCAGCAGTCGACACCGGGACTTGTTCTACGAGCAGTACTTC	CASSRHRDLFYEQYF
TRBV5-4	TRBJ2-1	TRBD2	.	TGTGCCAGCAGCTTAGCGGGGGGGCCTCACAATGAGCAGTTCTTC	CASSLAGGPHNEQFF
TRBV7-3	TRBJ1-4	.	.	TGTGCCAGCAGCTTCCCGTCGGGGAGGCTAAATGAAAAACTGTTTTTT	CASSFPSGRLNEKLFF
TRBV3-1/TRBV3-2	TRBJ2-7	.	.	TGTGCCAGCAGTCCCTGGGTAATTGAGGGCTACGAGCAGTACTTC	CASSPWVIEGYEQYF
TRBV7-2	TRBJ2-1	TRBD2	.	TGTGCCAGCAGCTTAGGACTAGCGGGGGCTGAGCAGTTCTTC	CASSLGLAGAEQFF
TRBV11-3	TRBJ2-3	TRBD2	.	TGTGCCAGCAGCGCGGGACTAGCAGGAGATACGCAGTATTTT	CASSAGLAGDTQYF
TRBV7-9	TRBJ2-5	TRBD1	.	TGTGCCAGCAGCCCCCGGGACAGGGGGTATCGGGAGACCCAGTACTTC	CASSPRDRGYRETQYF
TRBV7-9	TRBJ2-5	TRBD2	.	TGTGCCAGCAGCTTATCTCTTAGCGGGTTTCAAGAGACCCAGTACTTC	CASSLSLSGFQETQYF
TRBV7-8	TRBJ1-3	TRBD1	once	TGTGCCAGCAGCTTAGGACAGGGGAATATAGACACCATATATTTT	CASSLGQGNIDTIYF
TRBV3-1/TRBV3-2	TRBJ2-1	.	.	TGTGCCAGCAGCCAAAGTCTCGGGATAGTAGGCTACAATGAGCAGTTCTTC	CASSQSLGIVGYNEQFF
TRBV23-1	TRBJ1-5	TRBD1	once	TGCGCCAGCAGTCCGACAGGGGAACAGCCCCAGCATTTT	CASSPTGEQPQHF
TRBV7-3	TRBJ2-6	TRBD1	.	TGTGCCAGCAGCTTAAACGGACAGGGGGCGGTCAACGTCCTGACTTTC	CASSLNGQGAVNVLTF
TRBV5-4	TRBJ2-7	TRBD2	.	TGTGCCAGCAGTCCAACTAGCGGGACCTCCTACGAGCAGTACTTC	CASSPTSGTSYEQYF
TRBV7-8	TRBJ1-2	TRBD1	.	TGTGCCAGCAGCTTAAGGGGGCCCGACTTCTATGGCTACACCTTC	CASSLRGPDFYGYTF
TRBV7-3	TRBJ2-3	TRBD2	.	TGTGCCAGCAGCTTATCCGGGGGGGCGCTAGATACGCAGTATTTT	CASSLSGGALDTQYF
TRBV6-7	TRBJ1-5	TRBD1	.	TGTGCCAGCAGTTACTCGCGCTATGCGGGACAGGGTGACCTCAGGCAGCCCCAGCATTTT	CASSYSRYAGQGDLRQPQHF
TRBV30	TRBJ2-7	TRBD1	.	TGTGCCTGGAGTCCGACAGGGGGGACCTACGAGCAGTACTTC	CAWSPTGGTYEQYF
TRBV21-1	TRBJ1-2	.	.	TGTGCCAGCAGCAAAGGAGCCCCTGATAACTATGGCTACACCTTC	CASSKGAPDNYGYTF
TRBV12-5	TRBJ1-1	.	.	TGTGCTAGTGATCAGACGGGAGAAGCTTTCTTT	CASDQTGEAFF
TRBV10-3	TRBJ2-1	.	.	TGTGCCATCAGTGAGTTAGGACTAAAGTCCTACAATGAGCAGTTCTTC	CAISELGLKSYNEQFF
TRBV18	TRBJ1-1	TRBD1	.	TGTGCCAGCTCACCACCCCCGGACAGGGTTTTCGAAGCTTTCTTT	CASSPPPDRVFEAFF
TRBV6-2/TRBV6-3	TRBJ1-2	.	.	TGTGCCAGCAGACCTAACAGGGCTGGAGGCTACACCTTC	CASRPNRAGGYTF